The next 3 T cell receptor beta chains were all read from a single sample in a study of blood T cell repertoires in COVID-19. Produced via immunoSEQ multiplex PCR; TCRdb's table is partial and in-frame only. The table lists around 250,000 clones, about nine tenths of them singletons, with more than 1% in the top ten. Sequencing input: PBMCs or T cells enriched from blood (not recorded which). Receptors were obtained from a human donor in a cohort exposed to, infected with or recovered from COVID-19 (not recorded which). The donor label of this sample is uncertain.

CDR3 residues: CASSELSGRDYEQYF. The CDR3, as DNA: TGTGCCAGCAGTGAACTCTCCGGACGGGACTACGAGCAGTACTTC. The chain joins TRBV28 to TRBJ2-7; D might be TRBD2 (5 bases). The V gene's germline CDR1 is MDHEN and CDR2 SYDVKM. The CDR3 loop spans 15 amino acids. V shed 5 bases and J shed 3 bases, with 17 bases lying between them.

The chain combines TRBV14 with TRBJ1-4; perhaps TRBD1 as D (6 bases). Deletions cut 1 base from V and 3 bases from J, with 15 bases between. Looked up from germline, CDR1 is SGHDN and CDR2 is FVKESK. The CDR3 spans 17 residues. The CDR3 bases are TGTGCCAGCAGCCAAGGGACTTCAGGGGCCTCTAATGAAAAACTGTTTTTT. This sequence encodes CASSQGTSGASNEKLFF.

V gene TRBV18 combines with J gene TRBJ2-2, with 8 positions matching TRBD1. The V segment lost 0 bases and the J segment 6 bases; nucleotides outside the gene matches: 3. Per the germline V gene, CDR1 is KGHSH and CDR2 is LQKENI. The CDR3 is made up of 15 amino acids. As DNA, the CDR3 is TGTGCCAGCTCACCACCTCAGGGGGCGGCCGGGGAGCTGTTTTTT. Its translation is CASSPPQGAAGELFF.